This T cell receptor beta chain was found in a study of blood T cell repertoires in COVID-19. Study context: The United States, Italy and Spain supplied acute and convalescent COVID-19 samples. Sources were T cells, B-cell-depleted T cells, or PBMCs; the material itself was cDNA or gDNA.

Germline V gene data show CDR1 as MNHNS and CDR2 as SASEGT. The V segment lost 3 bases and the J segment 0 bases; nucleotides outside the gene matches: 8. The CDR3 is 17 amino acids. This clone appeared a single time. Per the original data handling: Amplifying reference gene primers gave estimates of nucleated cell counts. Some clones are missing from TCRdb's copy, which holds only in-frame ones; the method was immunoSEQ multiplex PCR. Clone size and V and J calls were adopted from that table, with D and trimming inferred from the DNA. The sample yields under 30,000 clones, approximately 80% seen once.

The source of this sequence is a woman aged 70-85 years with acute or convalescent COVID-19. The sample consisted of peripheral blood. This rearrangement joins TRBV6-1 to TRBJ2-3, with 8 bases aligning to TRBD2. The CDR3: CASSDGTASGSTDTQYF. The CDR3 DNA follows: TGTGCCAGCAGTGATGGGACGGCTAGCGGGAGCACAGATACGCAGTATTTT.